This T cell receptor (beta chain) was captured by sequencing in a study of CD4 T cells in relation to SARS-CoV-2 and coronaviruses. For the study at large: TCR beta CDR3s were sequenced after roughly eleven-day antigen culture of PBMCs.

Libraries were prepared by immunoSEQ multiplex PCR; TCRdb keeps only in-frame clonotypes and omits some of them. The table lists 20,000 to 25,000 clones, 76% of them singletons. The unexposed donors gave CD4+ T cells in 2011-2018, prior to COVID-19. After about 11 days of culture, CD4+ T cells were isolated. Note on this clone: Its antigen is not identified.

The CDR3 runs to 13 residues. Germline lookup yields CDR1 MNHNS and CDR2 SASEGT. Trimming took 3 bases from V and 7 from J, leaving 10 bases between them. The sample was CD4+ T cells from PBMCs, cultured in vitro. V is TRBV6-1 and J is TRBJ1-5; D call uncertain. This TCR was sampled from a human donor in good health. The CDR3 loop is CASSDSGSQPQHF. CDR3 coding DNA: TGTGCCAGCAGTGATTCTGGTTCCCAGCCCCAGCATTTT.